These T cell receptor beta chains were read from a single sample in a study of cytomegalovirus exposure and HLA in healthy donors. Profiled with immunoSEQ multiplex PCR; TCRdb holds only in-frame clones, not every one. This sample yields some 85,000 clones, of which more than 70% are seen a single time; around 2.9% belongs to the top ten. Sequenced material: PBMCs. The receptors were sampled from a man in his forties in good health and CMV-seronegative. The CDR3 runs from the conserved cysteine through the conserved F or W. A D gene is named only where the DNA matches it firmly. Rows may omit the clone size; those that give it use once, few, many or a size class.

TRBJ2-5	-	TRBV15	-	CATSRDREFLETQYF	TGTGCCACCAGCAGAGATCGCGAGTTCTTGGAGACCCAGTACTTC
TRBJ2-7	TRBD1	TRBV4-1	-	CASSQLDWGQGYEQYF	TGCGCCAGCAGCCAACTCGACTGGGGACAGGGCTACGAGCAGTACTTC
TRBJ1-2	TRBD1	TRBV5-8	once	CASSLQGERGYTF	TGTGCCAGCAGCTTGCAGGGGGAGAGGGGCTACACCTTC
TRBJ2-4	TRBD2	TRBV28	-	CASSRLTSGGVGNIQYF	TGTGCCAGCAGTCGACTGACTAGCGGGGGGGTCGGAAACATTCAGTACTTC
TRBJ1-1	-	TRBV5-4	-	CASRRSVLESNTEAFF	TGTGCCAGCAGGCGCTCGGTCTTGGAGTCGAACACTGAAGCTTTCTTT
TRBJ1-2	TRBD1	TRBV19	-	CASSAGQGLRTF	TGTGCCAGTAGTGCCGGACAGGGTTTGCGCACCTTC
TRBJ2-7	TRBD1	TRBV29-1	-	CSVEVRGQGYEQYF	TGCAGCGTTGAAGTTAGGGGGCAAGGCTACGAGCAGTACTTC
TRBJ1-1	-	TRBV6-1	-	CASSEALPYRNTEAFF	TGTGCCAGCAGTGAAGCGCTTCCTTACAGGAACACTGAAGCTTTCTTT
TRBJ1-6	TRBD1	TRBV4-3	-	CASSPLAGQGYSPLHF	TGCGCCAGCAGCCCTCTTGCCGGACAGGGGTATTCACCCCTCCACTTT
TRBJ2-5	-	TRBV5-1	once	CASSLADRLQETQYF	TGCGCCAGCAGCTTGGCCGACAGGCTACAAGAGACCCAGTACTTC
TRBJ1-1	-	TRBV5-4	-	CASSRQRGSTEAFF	TGTGCCAGCAGCCGACAGAGGGGGAGCACTGAAGCTTTCTTT
TRBJ2-3	TRBD2	TRBV4-3	few	CASSQEIGGGADTQYF	TGCGCCAGCAGCCAAGAGATCGGCGGGGGGGCAGATACGCAGTATTTT
TRBJ2-3	TRBD2	TRBV6-4	medium-sized	CASSDSAGGPDTQYF	TGTGCCAGCAGTGACTCAGCGGGGGGGCCTGATACGCAGTATTTT
TRBJ1-4	-	TRBV7-9	few	CASSFYNSPVDEKLFF	TGTGCCAGCAGCTTTTATAACTCCCCCGTCGATGAAAAACTGTTTTTT
TRBJ1-1	-	TRBV5-1	few	CASSLGGGPHTEAFF	TGCGCCAGCAGCTTGGGGGGAGGGCCCCACACTGAAGCTTTCTTT
TRBJ1-2	-	TRBV4-1	-	CASSQDPGNYGYTF	TGCGCCAGCAGCCAAGATCCAGGGAACTATGGCTACACCTTC
TRBJ2-5	-	TRBV9	-	CASSPGNRETQYF	TGTGCCAGCAGCCCAGGGAATAGAGAGACCCAGTACTTC
TRBJ2-7	-	TRBV10-3	-	CAIRTVSEQYF	TGTGCCATCAGAACTGTTTCCGAGCAGTACTTC
TRBJ2-7	-	TRBV27	-	CASSPSSTGTYEQYF	TGTGCCAGCAGTCCGTCCTCTACAGGGACCTACGAGCAGTACTTC
TRBJ2-3	-	TRBV4-1	-	CASSQDGNTQYF	TGCGCCAGCAGCCAAGACGGGAATACGCAGTATTTT
TRBJ2-3	-	TRBV7-3	-	CASSSAAADTQYF	TGTGCCAGCAGCTCCGCCGCGGCAGATACGCAGTATTTT
TRBJ1-2	TRBD1	TRBV4-3	once	CASSHGQGDGYGYTF	TGCGCCAGCAGCCATGGACAGGGGGACGGCTATGGCTACACCTTC
TRBJ2-7	TRBD1	TRBV19	-	CASSIGTGYSEQYF	TGTGCCAGTAGTATCGGGACAGGGTACAGCGAGCAGTACTTC
TRBJ1-5	-	TRBV28	-	CASGEALGGNQPQHF	TGTGCCAGCGGGGAGGCTTTAGGAGGCAATCAGCCCCAGCATTTT
TRBJ2-1	TRBD2	TRBV28	few	CASSFHGGSSYNEQFF	TGTGCCAGCAGTTTCCACGGGGGGAGCTCCTACAATGAGCAGTTCTTC
TRBJ2-7	-	TRBV20-1	-	CRMQGNYEQYF	TGCAGAATGCAGGGGAACTACGAGCAGTACTTC
TRBJ2-7	TRBD1	TRBV9	-	CASSHGQGNYEQYF	TGTGCCAGCAGCCACGGACAGGGGAACTACGAGCAGTACTTC
TRBJ1-6	-	TRBV7-2	-	CASSLMGQGDSPLHF	TGTGCCAGCAGCTTAATGGGGCAGGGCGATTCACCCCTCCACTTT
TRBJ1-1	-	TRBV6-5	few	CASSYSWEGNTEAFF	TGTGCCAGCAGTTACTCGTGGGAGGGCAACACTGAAGCTTTCTTT
TRBJ1-4	-	TRBV19	few	CARLYRATNEKLFF	TGTGCCAGATTATATCGGGCAACTAATGAAAAACTGTTTTTT
TRBJ1-2	-	TRBV6-1	-	CATQTQVDYGYTF	TGTGCCACCCAGACACAAGTCGACTATGGCTACACCTTC
TRBJ2-6	-	TRBV5-6	few	CASSLQGAGANVLTF	TGTGCCAGCAGCTTACAGGGTGCTGGGGCCAACGTCCTGACTTTC
TRBJ2-2	-	TRBV9	-	CASSPTGTGELFF	TGTGCCAGCAGCCCTACCGGGACCGGGGAGCTGTTTTTT
TRBJ1-5	TRBD1	TRBV6-4	-	CASSDGTGRRPQHF	TGTGCCAGCAGTGATGGGACAGGGAGGCGGCCCCAGCATTTT
TRBJ2-2	-	TRBV28	-	CASMSANTGELFF	TGTGCCAGCATGTCAGCGAACACCGGGGAGCTGTTTTTT
TRBJ2-4	TRBD1	TRBV7-9	-	CASSRDSWAKNIQYF	TGTGCCAGCAGCCGGGACAGTTGGGCCAAAAACATTCAGTACTTC
TRBJ2-5	TRBD1	TRBV7-9	-	CASRPKPGQGFQETQYF	TGTGCCAGCAGGCCCAAACCGGGACAGGGCTTTCAAGAGACCCAGTACTTC
TRBJ2-7	TRBD1	TRBV25-1	-	CASSERGTGRYEQYF	TGTGCCAGCAGTGAAAGGGGGACAGGCCGCTACGAGCAGTACTTC
TRBJ1-4	-	TRBV4-1	-	CASSQWGLLRGVVNEKLFF	TGCGCCAGCAGCCAATGGGGACTCCTAAGAGGGGTGGTGAATGAAAAACTGTTTTTT
TRBJ1-2	-	TRBV7-2	-	CASSLIVQGPNGYTF	TGTGCCAGCAGCTTAATCGTTCAGGGTCCAAATGGCTACACCTTC
TRBJ1-5	TRBD1	TRBV19	-	CASSIDRGFNQPQHF	TGTGCCAGTAGTATTGACAGGGGTTTCAATCAGCCCCAGCATTTT
TRBJ2-2	TRBD2	TRBV7-9	-	CASSLSGSGRRTGELFF	TGTGCCAGCAGCTTATCTGGGAGCGGGAGACGGACCGGGGAGCTGTTTTTT
TRBJ1-4	-	TRBV27	-	CASSLRSAVDEKLFF	TGTGCCAGCAGTTTAAGAAGCGCGGTGGATGAAAAACTGTTTTTT
TRBJ2-6	-	TRBV11-2	-	CASSPGARNGANVLTF	TGTGCCAGCAGCCCAGGGGCCAGAAATGGGGCCAACGTCCTGACTTTC
TRBJ1-2	-	TRBV6-5	-	CASSSGGTSYTF	TGTGCCAGCAGTTCAGGTGGGACTTCCTACACCTTC
TRBJ2-5	-	TRBV5-5	-	CASTNLGAQETQYF	TGTGCCAGCACCAATCTAGGGGCTCAAGAGACCCAGTACTTC
TRBJ2-2	-	TRBV4-1	-	CASSQASAGVGAGELFF	TGCGCCAGCAGCCAAGCCTCGGCAGGGGTGGGTGCCGGGGAGCTGTTTTTT
TRBJ2-3	TRBD2	TRBV14	-	CASSLSSGVMDTQYF	TGTGCCAGCAGCCTATCTAGCGGGGTCATGGATACGCAGTATTTT